This paragraph reports one T cell receptor (beta chain). Antigen: not known. At the DNA level, this CDR3 is encoded by other sequences in the same sample as well. Method: immunoSEQ multiplex PCR; TCRdb's copy keeps in-frame clones and lacks some. Among more than 1,200,000 clones listed, approximately 98.5% were seen once. These data originate in a study of shared clonotypes between healthy human individuals. V shed 3 bases and J 2 bases; nucleotides not matched to a gene: 6. CDR1 and CDR2 from the germline V gene are SGHNT and YYREEE (reference sequence). This CDR3 region has 15 residues. Study-wide results and caveats: The naive CD4 repertoires of four donors were compared, and about 5% of clonotypes were shared. Sample collection involved blood only; tissue repertoires are likely different.

This clonotype was obtained from a man aged 25-45 years in good health. The rearrangement links TRBV5-4 to TRBJ2-5; 8 bases fit TRBD2. Sequencing was done on a sample of naive CD4+ T cells sorted from blood. Subset indicated: CD45RA+ positively selected. The CDR3 loop reads CASSSLAGPQETQYF. The CDR3 coding sequence is TGTGCCAGCAGCTCCCTAGCGGGCCCACAAGAGACCCAGTACTTC. The full variable domain, with the rest looked up from reference TRBV5-4 and TRBJ2-5, is ETGVTQSPTHLIKTRGQQVTLRCSSQSGHNTVSWYQQALGQGPQFIFQYYREEENGRGNFPPRFSGLQFPNYSSELNVNALELDDSALYLCASSSLAGPQETQYFGPGTRLLVL.